This note documents a single TCR beta chain sequence. The CDR3 is made up of 14 amino acids. Trimming pared 1 base from V and 5 bases from J, leaving 11 bases between. The germline CDR1 and CDR2 sequences are MNHEY and SMNVEV (reference sequence). TCRdb processed the RT-PCR reads anew with MiXCR; each CDR3 protein has one entry. The repertoire holds roughly 880,000 distinct CDR3 sequences, roughly 18% seen once, with 5% to 6.5% in the top ten. This sample is drawn from a study of patients and donors after allogeneic stem cell transplantation. The sequenced material came from blood, either unsorted or a sorted T cell fraction (not recorded which). The chain is built from TRBV27 and TRBJ1-1, with D possibly being TRBD1 (5 bases). The source of this sequence is a human donor who was either an allogeneic HSCT recipient or a stem cell or donor lymphocyte infusion donor (not recorded which). It is not recorded whose cells these are; they may come from a transplant donor. CDR3 nucleotides: TGTGCCAGCAGTTTATGGGGCAGGGAAACTGAAGCTTTCTTT. Protein: CASSLWGRETEAFF.